This TCR beta chain was profiled in a study of CD8 T cells in ankylosing spondylitis. This clonotype has ten or more counts. What it binds is unknown. The germline V gene encodes CDR1 SGHTA and CDR2 FQGNSA. CDR3 length equals 15 residues. After removal of 1 base from V and 2 bases from J, the junction contained 1 base not matched to a gene. Study-wide results and caveats: A motif of 7 to 9 highly homologous TCR beta variants was seen as apparently characteristic of ankylosing spondylitis blood.

MiXCR was run by TCRdb on the 5' RACE reads, yielding one entry per CDR3 protein. The sample lists under 950,000 distinct CDR3 sequences, 15% to 20% seen once, with around a fifth in the top ten. The genes are TRBV7-2 and TRBJ2-7, with 11 bases lining up with TRBD2. Specimen: blood, either unsorted or a sorted T cell fraction (not recorded which). The receptor comes from a male donor with ankylosing spondylitis. The DNA for the CDR3 is TGTGCCAGCAGCTTAGTAGCGGGAGGGACCTACGAGCAGTACTTC. Protein product: CASSLVAGGTYEQYF.